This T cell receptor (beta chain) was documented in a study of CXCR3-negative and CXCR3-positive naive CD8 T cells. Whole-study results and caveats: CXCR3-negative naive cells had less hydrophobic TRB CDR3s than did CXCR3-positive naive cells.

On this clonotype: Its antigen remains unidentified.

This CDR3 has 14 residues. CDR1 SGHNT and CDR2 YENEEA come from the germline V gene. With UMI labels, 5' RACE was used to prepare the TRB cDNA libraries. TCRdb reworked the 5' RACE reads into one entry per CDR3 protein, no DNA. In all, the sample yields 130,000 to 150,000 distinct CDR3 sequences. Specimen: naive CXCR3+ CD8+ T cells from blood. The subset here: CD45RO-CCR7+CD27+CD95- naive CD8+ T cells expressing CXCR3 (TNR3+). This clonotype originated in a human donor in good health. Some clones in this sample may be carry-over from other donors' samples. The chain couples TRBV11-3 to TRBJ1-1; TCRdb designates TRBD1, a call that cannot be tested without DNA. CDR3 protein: CASSRGVSNTEAFF.